Each of the 30 T cell receptor beta chains below was sequenced from the same sample in a study of cytomegalovirus exposure and HLA in healthy donors. Researchers ran the PCR with 60 Vbeta and 13 Jbeta primers. Data came from immunoSEQ multiplex PCR; TCRdb stores just in-frame clones and leaves some out. The listing records 150,000 to 200,000 clones. The sequenced material came from PBMCs. The source of these receptors is a man aged 25 to 40 in good health and CMV-seronegative.

The V call is TRBV4-2, the J call TRBJ2-7; tentatively, D is TRBD2 (6 bases). Trimming shortened V by 3 bases and J by 3 bases, and 15 bases separated the two germline ends. Per the germline V gene, CDR1 is LGHNA and CDR2 is YNFKEQ. The CDR3 spans 15 residues. The CDR3 loop is CASSHNLGSGYEQYF. CDR3 nucleotide sequence: TGTGCCAGCAGCCACAACTTAGGTAGCGGCTACGAGCAGTACTTC.

The chain joins TRBV6-5 to TRBJ1-2; D is perhaps TRBD1 (5 bases). V lost 2 bases and J lost 5, with 9 bases in between. The CDR3 consists of 13 residues. Germline CDR1 MNHEY, CDR2 SVGAGI. Here the CDR3 reads CASSYRGRYGYTF. The CDR3 DNA sequence: TGTGCCAGCAGTTACAGGGGAAGGTATGGCTACACCTTC.

This chain connects TRBV28 to TRBJ2-3; D might be TRBD2 (7 bases). Trimming left V 6 bases short and J 2 bases short, with 18 bases between. Germline values: CDR1 MDHEN, CDR2 SYDVKM. This CDR3 is 16 amino acids long. The CDR3 bases are TGTGCCAGCAGAGGGGGAGGGAATGGAATCACAGATACGCAGTATTTT. Its protein product is CASRGGGNGITDTQYF.

This chain uses TRBV11-2 with TRBJ2-1; D not certain. V was cut by 4 bases and J by 7 bases, with 8 bases left in between. Germline lookup yields CDR1 SGHAT and CDR2 FQNNGV. The CDR3 has 12 amino acids. DNA of the CDR3: TGTGCCAGCAGCTCGTTCTTGAATGAGCAGTTCTTC. Translating gives CASSSFLNEQFF.

CDR3 nucleotide sequence: TGTGCCAGCAGTGGAAACAGCGGGAGTAGCGATACGCAGTATTTT. Translated: CASSGNSGSSDTQYF. This chain joins TRBV6-1 and TRBJ2-3; TRBD2 matches 8 bases. Germline loops: CDR1 MNHNS, CDR2 SASEGT. The CDR3 runs to 15 residues. Trimming cost V 4 bases and J 6 bases; bases outside gene matches: 9.

The genes are TRBV28 and TRBJ2-7; maybe TRBD1 (5 bases). Per germline, CDR1 MDHEN and CDR2 SYDVKM. The ends were cut back, 3 bases at V and 0 bases at J, with 12 bases in the middle. CDR3 length: 15 amino acids. The DNA of the CDR3 is TGTGCCAGCAGTTTTCGGACACGGAGCTCCTACGAGCAGTACTTC. Its translation is CASSFRTRSSYEQYF.

The genes are TRBV9 and TRBJ2-5; TRBD1 matches 7 bases. J lost 5 bases, V lost 3 bases, and 7 bases had no gene match. This CDR3 has 14 residues. The V gene's germline CDR1 is SGDLS and CDR2 YYNGEE. The CDR3 is CASSATGITETQYF. The CDR3 bases are TGTGCCAGCAGCGCGACAGGGATCACCGAGACCCAGTACTTC.

V is TRBV18 and J is TRBJ2-7; possible D gene TRBD1, 6 bases. CDR3 length equals 13 residues. Germline-derived CDR1 and CDR2 are KGHSH and LQKENI. Trimming shortened V by 5 bases and J by 3 bases, and 11 bases separated the two germline ends. The CDR3 sequence: CASSSSGVYEQYF. The CDR3 nucleotides are TGTGCCAGCTCATCTTCAGGGGTCTACGAGCAGTACTTC. The variable domain in full, with the rest retrieved from reference TRBV18 and TRBJ2-7, is NAGVMQNPRHLVRRRGQEARLRCSPMKGHSHVYWYRQLPEEGLKFMVYLQKENIIDESGMPKERFSAEFPKEGPSILRIQQVVRGDSAAYFCASSSSGVYEQYFGPGTRLTVT.

The chain employs TRBV6-1 and TRBJ2-3; 7 bases are a match to TRBD2. V lost 1 base and J lost 2; bases outside the gene matches: 9. This CDR3 has 17 amino acids. Germline V gene data show CDR1 as MNHNS and CDR2 as SASEGT. The CDR3 DNA reads as TGTGCCAGCAGTGAAGTTTGGGCTAGCGGAGACACAGATACGCAGTATTTT. This sequence encodes CASSEVWASGDTDTQYF.

The chain uses TRBV30 and TRBJ2-7; 15 bases are shared with TRBD2. CDR1 and CDR2 from the germline V gene are GTSNPN and SVGIG (reference sequence). Unmatched junction bases numbered 23, after V lost 3 bases and J lost 2 bases. The CDR3 runs 22 residues. CDR3 sequence reads: CAWRGGHRTSGRAQSPTYEQYF. CDR3 DNA sequence: TGTGCCTGGAGAGGGGGTCATCGGACTAGCGGGAGGGCCCAGTCCCCCACCTACGAGCAGTACTTC.

The gene calls are TRBV7-9 and TRBJ2-7; D is undetermined. Trimming cost V 4 bases and J 4 bases, with 11 bases left between them. The germline gives CDR1 SEHNR, CDR2 FQNEAQ (reference sequence). This CDR3 region has 13 residues. The CDR3 nucleotides are TGTGCCAGCAGCTCCGGAGACGGGTACGAGCAGTACTTC. It encodes CASSSGDGYEQYF. The whole variable domain, filled in from reference TRBV7-9 and TRBJ2-7, reads DTGVSQNPRHKITKRGQNVTFRCDPISEHNRLYWYRQTLGQGPEFLTYFQNEAQLEKSRLLSDRFSAERPKGSFSTLEIQRTEQGDSAMYLCASSSGDGYEQYFGPGTRLTVT.

The CDR3 DNA is TGTGCCAGCAGCCCAGGACTAATTAGCATTCAGTACTTC. This gives the protein CASSPGLISIQYF. The chain combines TRBV7-2 with TRBJ2-4; D is perhaps TRBD2 (6 bases). The V gene's germline CDR1 is SGHTA and CDR2 FQGNSA. The V gene lost 5 bases and the J gene lost 9 bases, with 14 bases spanning the gap. The CDR3 extends over 13 amino acids.

This chain uses TRBV29-1 with TRBJ2-7; D gene uncertain. Trimming stripped 4 bases from V and 4 bases from J, with 11 bases between. CDR3 size: 12 residues. Germline V gene lookup returns CDR1 SQVTM and CDR2 ANQGSEA. The CDR3, as DNA: TGCAGCGTTGTCCCAGCAGGATACGAGCAGTACTTC. It specifies CSVVPAGYEQYF.

The V call is TRBV4-2, the J call TRBJ1-5; D possibly corresponds to TRBD1 (5 bases). CDR1 is LGHNA, CDR2 YNFKEQ, per germline. This CDR3 contains 15 residues. V was clipped by 0 bases and J by 6 bases, with 12 bases between them. The CDR3 loop is CASSQEGQGGQPQHF. The CDR3 DNA reads TGTGCCAGCAGCCAAGAGGGTCAGGGAGGTCAGCCCCAGCATTTT.

The chain uses TRBV27 and TRBJ2-7; tentatively, D is TRBD1 (6 bases). V dropped 2 bases and J dropped 3 bases, with 17 bases sitting between them. CDR3 length: 16 amino acids. Germline CDR1 MNHEY, CDR2 SMNVEV (reference sequence). CDR3 sequence (DNA): TGTGCCAGCAGTTTACAGTTACAGGGCTCCATCTACGAGCAGTACTTC. This encodes CASSLQLQGSIYEQYF.

The CDR3 sequence is CASSAGATHTDTQYF. CDR3 bases: TGCGCCAGCAGCGCGGGAGCCACACACACAGATACGCAGTATTTT. The chain couples TRBV5-1 to TRBJ2-3; TRBD2 matches 7 bases. With 4 bases clipped from V and 2 bases from J, the junction kept 7 bases outside the gene matches. The germline V gene encodes CDR1 SGHRS and CDR2 YFSETQ. The CDR3 is made up of 15 amino acids.

This chain joins TRBV5-1 and TRBJ2-7; possibly TRBD1 for D (5 bases). Germline CDR1 reads SGHRS; CDR2 reads YFSETQ. The V gene lost 0 bases and the J gene lost 2 bases, with 12 bases spanning the gap. This CDR3 spans 15 amino acids. This chain's CDR3 is CASSLDQGSPYEQYF. The CDR3 DNA is TGCGCCAGCAGCTTGGATCAGGGTTCGCCCTACGAGCAGTACTTC.

The chain joins TRBV5-1 to TRBJ1-1; D is possibly TRBD1 (5 bases). The V gene's germline CDR1 is SGHRS and CDR2 YFSETQ. V was pared by 2 bases and J by 5 bases, with 13 bases between. This CDR3 has 14 residues. This CDR3 reads CASSLGELGTEAFF. The CDR3 DNA reads as TGCGCCAGCAGCTTAGGGGAATTGGGAACTGAAGCTTTCTTT.

The chain links TRBV2 to TRBJ2-1; maybe TRBD2 (6 bases). The CDR3 length is 13 residues. V shed 7 bases and J shed 4 bases, with 11 bases lying between them. From germline, CDR1 is SNHLY and CDR2 FYNNEI. The CDR3 nucleotides read TGTGCCAGCATAGCGGTTCTTTACAATGAGCAGTTCTTC. It translates to CASIAVLYNEQFF. Full variable domain (outside the CDR3, taken from reference TRBV2 and TRBJ2-1): EPEVTQTPSHQVTQMGQEVILRCVPISNHLYFYWYRQILGQKVEFLVSFYNNEISEKSEIFDDQFSVERPDGSNFTLKIRSTKLEDSAMYFCASIAVLYNEQFFGPGTRLTVL.

The chain uses TRBV5-4 and TRBJ2-3; D is unclear. This CDR3 is built from 13 residues. Germline values: CDR1 SGHNT, CDR2 YYREEE (reference sequence). Between the trimmed V and J ends, which lost 1 base and 3 bases, there was a span of 6 bases. CDR3 sequence reads: CASSLHETDTQYF. Written as DNA, the CDR3 is TGTGCCAGCAGCTTGCATGAGACAGATACGCAGTATTTT.

The rearrangement uses TRBV4-2 and TRBJ2-7; maybe TRBD2 (5 bases). Trimming stripped 3 bases from V and 3 bases from J, with 9 bases between. The germline CDR1 and CDR2 sequences are LGHNA and YNFKEQ. This CDR3 region has 13 residues. The CDR3, as DNA: TGTGCCAGCAGCCATACGGGGTTCTACGAGCAGTACTTC. This gives the protein CASSHTGFYEQYF.

The J gene is TRBJ2-2, the V gene TRBV28, with 8 positions matching TRBD1. From germline, CDR1 is MDHEN and CDR2 SYDVKM. The trim removed 6 bases at V and 1 base at J, leaving 7 bases unmatched. This CDR3 is built from 16 residues. The CDR3 bases are TGTGCCAGCAGAACAGGCGGGACAGGGAACACCGGGGAGCTGTTTTTT. Translated, it gives CASRTGGTGNTGELFF.

This sequence joins TRBV4-1 and TRBJ2-7, with 7 bases that match TRBD2. Trimming at V came to 0 bases and at J to 2 bases, leaving 7 bases not matched to a gene. The CDR3 extends over 16 amino acids. Germline V gene lookup returns CDR1 MGHRA and CDR2 YSYEKL. The CDR3 sequence: CASSQDLLAITYEQYF. The DNA of the CDR3 is TGCGCCAGCAGCCAAGATTTACTAGCGATAACCTACGAGCAGTACTTC.

The chain joins TRBV11-2 to TRBJ1-1; 11 nucleotides align to TRBD1. CDR3 length: 19 amino acids. From germline, CDR1 is SGHAT and CDR2 FQNNGV. V was pared by 0 bases and J by 0 bases, with 9 bases of the junction left unmatched. CDR3 nucleotides: TGTGCCAGCAGCTTAGATGGCGCGGGACAGGGGGACTTGAACACTGAAGCTTTCTTT. Its translation: CASSLDGAGQGDLNTEAFF.

The rearrangement joins TRBV10-2 to TRBJ1-1; perhaps TRBD1 as D (6 bases). This CDR3 is 13 amino acids long. Deletions cut 3 bases from V and 8 bases from J, with 13 bases between. Germline V gene sequence: CDR1 WSHSY, CDR2 SAAADI. Here the CDR3 DNA reads TGCGCCAGCAGTGAATTCAGGGGTGCGGAAGCTTTCTTT. Residues: CASSEFRGAEAFF.

The V and J genes are TRBV9 and TRBJ1-1; maybe TRBD1 (6 bases). The CDR3 is made up of 14 amino acids. Germline V gene lookup returns CDR1 SGDLS and CDR2 YYNGEE. Trimming cost V 0 bases and J 3 bases, with 9 bases left between them. CDR3 amino acids: CASSVVPGDTEAFF. DNA for the CDR3: TGTGCCAGCAGCGTAGTACCAGGGGACACTGAAGCTTTCTTT. The full variable domain, its missing parts supplied by reference TRBV9 and TRBJ1-1, is DSGVTQTPKHLITATGQRVTLRCSPRSGDLSVYWYQQSLDQGLQFLIQYYNGEERAKGNILERFSAQQFPDLHSELNLSSLELGDSALYFCASSVVPGDTEAFFGQGTRLTVV.

The rearrangement links TRBV18 to TRBJ2-7; 9 nucleotides line up with TRBD2. CDR1 is KGHSH and CDR2 is LQKENI in the germline V gene. CDR3 length: 14 residues. V lost 0 bases, J lost 6 bases, and 3 bases stayed unmatched. CDR3: CASSPPGAGGEQYF. The CDR3 DNA is TGTGCCAGCTCACCACCGGGAGCGGGAGGCGAGCAGTACTTC.

The chain links TRBV19 to TRBJ2-1, with 8 bases lining up with TRBD2. In germline, CDR1 is LNHDA, CDR2 SQIVND (reference sequence). Germline trimming cut 5 bases from V and 7 bases from J; bases unmatched to any gene: 7. CDR3 size: 14 residues. For the CDR3, the DNA is TGTGCCAGTAGTGTTGCGGGGGGACGGAATGAGCAGTTCTTC. The encoded protein is CASSVAGGRNEQFF.

V usage is TRBV30 and J usage is TRBJ1-4; TRBD1 aligns across 7 bases. The germline gives CDR1 GTSNPN, CDR2 SVGIG (reference sequence). CDR3 length equals 13 residues. J gave up 8 bases and V 0 bases, and 3 bases lay outside the gene matches. The CDR3 loop is CAWSVHRGEKLFF. Here the CDR3 DNA reads TGTGCCTGGAGTGTACACAGGGGCGAAAAACTGTTTTTT. The full variable domain, in which reference TRBV30 and TRBJ1-4 provide the parts outside the CDR3, is SQTIHQWPATLVQPVGSPLSLECTVEGTSNPNLYWYRQAAGRGLQLLFYSVGIGQISSEVPQNLSASRPQDRQFILSSKKLLLSDSGFYLCAWSVHRGEKLFFGSGTQLSVL.

This chain connects TRBV2 to TRBJ2-2; a possible D gene is TRBD2 (5 bases). CDR1 is SNHLY, CDR2 FYNNEI, per germline. V lost 8 bases and J 3 bases, leaving 13 bases between the germline ends. This CDR3 has 14 amino acids. This chain's CDR3 is CASSPGSYTGELFF. In DNA form, the CDR3 reads TGTGCCAGCTCCCCGGGGTCCTACACCGGGGAGCTGTTTTTT.